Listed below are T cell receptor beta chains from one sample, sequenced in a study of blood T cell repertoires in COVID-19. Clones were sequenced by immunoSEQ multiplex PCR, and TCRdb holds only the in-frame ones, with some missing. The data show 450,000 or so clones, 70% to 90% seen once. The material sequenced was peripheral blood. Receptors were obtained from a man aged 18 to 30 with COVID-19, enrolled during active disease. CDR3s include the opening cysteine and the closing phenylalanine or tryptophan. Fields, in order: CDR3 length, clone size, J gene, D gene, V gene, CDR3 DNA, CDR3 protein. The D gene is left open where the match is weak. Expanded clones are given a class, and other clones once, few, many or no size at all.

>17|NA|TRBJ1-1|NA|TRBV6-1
TGTGCCAGCAGTGAAGTGTTCAGGGCCTTCATGAACACTGAAGCTTTCTTT
CASSEVFRAFMNTEAFF
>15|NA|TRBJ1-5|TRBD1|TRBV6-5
TGTGCCAGCAGGGAGACAGGGTCAAGCAATCAGCCCCAGCATTTT
CASRETGSSNQPQHF
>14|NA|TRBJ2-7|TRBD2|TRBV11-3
TGTGCCAGCAGCTTCCCGGGAGGAACCTACGAGCAGTACTTC
CASSFPGGTYEQYF
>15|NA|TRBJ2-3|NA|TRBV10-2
TGCGCCAGCACGCCGGCTCGGAGTAATACAGATACGCAGTATTTT
CASTPARSNTDTQYF
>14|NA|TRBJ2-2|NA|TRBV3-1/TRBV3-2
TGTGCCAGCAGCCAAGCATGGAACACCGGGGAGCTGTTTTTT
CASSQAWNTGELFF
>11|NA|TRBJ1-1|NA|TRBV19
TGTGCCGCCTGGGCGAACACTGAAGCTTTCTTT
CAAWANTEAFF
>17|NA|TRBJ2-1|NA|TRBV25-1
TGTGCCAGCAGTGATTATTGGGACTCCTCGATCTACAATGAGCAGTTCTTC
CASSDYWDSSIYNEQFF
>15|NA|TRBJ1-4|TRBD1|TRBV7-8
TGTGCCAGCAGCTCAACCGGGACAGCAAATGAAAAACTGTTTTTT
CASSSTGTANEKLFF
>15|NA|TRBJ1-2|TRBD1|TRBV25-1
TGTGCCAGCAGTTACACAGGGGGCATAGGAGGTGGCTACACCTTC
CASSYTGGIGGGYTF
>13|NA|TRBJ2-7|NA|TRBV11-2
TGTGCCAGCAGCTTAGTGAAAGGGAGAGAGCAGTACTTC
CASSLVKGREQYF
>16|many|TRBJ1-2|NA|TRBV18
TGTGCCAGCTCAAGCGGGATGAGGGGCCTCAACTATGGCTACACCTTC
CASSSGMRGLNYGYTF
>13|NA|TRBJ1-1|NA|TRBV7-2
TGTGCCAGCAGCTTATTACGCGGGACTGAAGCTTTCTTT
CASSLLRGTEAFF
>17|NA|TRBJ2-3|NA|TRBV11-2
TGTGCCAGCAGCTTAGATGTTTATGGCGGGAGCACAGATACGCAGTATTTT
CASSLDVYGGSTDTQYF
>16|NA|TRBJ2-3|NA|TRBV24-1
TGTGCCACCAGTGACTACCAGGGTTCTGGCACAGATACGCAGTATTTT
CATSDYQGSGTDTQYF
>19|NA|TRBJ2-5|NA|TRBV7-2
TGTGCCAGCAGCTTAGGTGTGTCTAGTAGGGGGTGGCTGGAAGAGACCCAGTACTTC
CASSLGVSSRGWLEETQYF
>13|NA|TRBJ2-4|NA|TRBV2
TGTGCCAGCAGTGACAGGGGGGAAAACATTCAGTACTTC
CASSDRGENIQYF
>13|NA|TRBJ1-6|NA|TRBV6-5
TGTGCCAGCAGTTATCAGGGGAATTCACCCCTCCACTTT
CASSYQGNSPLHF
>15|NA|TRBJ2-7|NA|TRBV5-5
TGTGCCAGCAGCTTGGTACAGATAGACTCCTACGAGCAGTACTTC
CASSLVQIDSYEQYF
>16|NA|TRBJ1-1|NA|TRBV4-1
TGCGCCAGCAGCCCTATGGGGGGGTCCGTCGACACTGAAGCTTTCTTT
CASSPMGGSVDTEAFF
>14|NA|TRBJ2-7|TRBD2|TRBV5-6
TGTGCCAGCAGCTTTGCGGGGAGGGCCTACGAGCAGTACTTC
CASSFAGRAYEQYF
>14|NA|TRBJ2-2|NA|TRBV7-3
TGTGCCAGCAGCTTATACAGGGATACCGGGGAGCTGTTTTTT
CASSLYRDTGELFF
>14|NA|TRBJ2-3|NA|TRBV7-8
TGTGCCAGCAGCCCGAGACGGGAAACAGATACGCAGTATTTT
CASSPRRETDTQYF
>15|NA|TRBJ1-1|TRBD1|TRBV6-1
TGTGCCAGCAGTGAAAGCCTGACAGGGGTCACTGAAGCTTTCTTT
CASSESLTGVTEAFF
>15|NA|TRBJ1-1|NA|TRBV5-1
TGCGCCAGCAGCTTGGCCTGGCCAGGGGACACTGAAGCTTTCTTT
CASSLAWPGDTEAFF
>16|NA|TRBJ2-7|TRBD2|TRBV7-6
TGTGCCAGCAGCTTAAGGGAGCTTGGACTAGCGGACGAGCAGTACTTC
CASSLRELGLADEQYF
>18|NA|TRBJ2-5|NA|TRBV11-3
TGTGCCAGCAGCCTAGAGGGTGGCAACCTGGGGCTCCAAGAGACCCAGTACTTC
CASSLEGGNLGLQETQYF
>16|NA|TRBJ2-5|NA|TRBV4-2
TGTGCCAGCAGCCAAGATACAGGGGGAGGGGAAGAGACCCAGTACTTC
CASSQDTGGGEETQYF
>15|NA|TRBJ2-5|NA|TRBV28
TGTGCCAGCAGTTTACGGGCCAGGGGAAGGGAGACCCAGTACTTC
CASSLRARGRETQYF
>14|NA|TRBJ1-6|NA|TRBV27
TGTGCCAGCAGTTTACAGGGTCTAGGGTCACCCCTCCACTTT
CASSLQGLGSPLHF
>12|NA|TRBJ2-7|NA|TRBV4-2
TGTGCCAGCAGCCAACCCCTCCTCGAGCAGTACTTC
CASSQPLLEQYF
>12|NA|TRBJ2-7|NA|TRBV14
TGTGCCAGCAGCCTATCTAGGTACGAGCAGTACTTC
CASSLSRYEQYF
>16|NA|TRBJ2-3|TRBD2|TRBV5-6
TGTGCCAGCAGCTTTGTAGCGGGAGGGTCCCCAGATACGCAGTATTTT
CASSFVAGGSPDTQYF
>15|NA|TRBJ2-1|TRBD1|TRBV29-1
TGCAGCGTTGGAGGGGGCGCGGTATCCTACAATGAGCAGTTCTTC
CSVGGGAVSYNEQFF
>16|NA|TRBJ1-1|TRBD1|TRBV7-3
TGTGCCAGCAGCTTAAGCTCCGGGACAGGGTCCACTGAAGCTTTCTTT
CASSLSSGTGSTEAFF
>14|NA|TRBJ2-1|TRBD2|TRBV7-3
TGTGCCAGCAGCTTAAGTGGCCTAGCGGGTGAGCAGTTCTTC
CASSLSGLAGEQFF
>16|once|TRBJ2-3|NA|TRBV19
TGTGCCAGTACGACCGATGGGGAGGAGGAGGGAGATACGCAGTATTTT
CASTTDGEEEGDTQYF
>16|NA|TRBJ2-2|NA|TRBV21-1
TGTGCCAGCAGCCCGGGGGGAGGACAGAACACCGGGGAGCTGTTTTTT
CASSPGGGQNTGELFF
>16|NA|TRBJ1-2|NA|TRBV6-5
TGTGCCAGCAGTTACTCGTCCAGGCCAGCTAACTATGGCTACACCTTC
CASSYSSRPANYGYTF
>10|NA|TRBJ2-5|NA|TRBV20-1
TGCAGTGCTAGACAGGAGACCCAGTACTTC
CSARQETQYF
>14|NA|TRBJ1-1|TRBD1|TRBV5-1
TGCGCCAGCAGCTTACAGGGGGCAGAGACTGAAGCTTTCTTT
CASSLQGAETEAFF
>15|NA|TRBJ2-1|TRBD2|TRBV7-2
TGTGCCAGCAGCTATAGCGGGGGCTCCTACAATGAGCAGTTCTTC
CASSYSGGSYNEQFF
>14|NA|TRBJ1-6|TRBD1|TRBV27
TGTGCCAGCAGTAACAGGGGCCTCAATTCACCCCTCCACTTT
CASSNRGLNSPLHF
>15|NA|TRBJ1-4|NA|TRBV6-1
TGTGCCAGCAGTGAAGATCGGGTGCTCAATGAAAAACTGTTTTTT
CASSEDRVLNEKLFF
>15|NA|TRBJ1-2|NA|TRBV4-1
TGCGCCAGCAGCCAAGATAGACAGGTCCGAGGTGGCTACACCTTC
CASSQDRQVRGGYTF
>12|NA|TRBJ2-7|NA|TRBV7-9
TGTGCCAGCAGCTTAGGGGGCGACACCCTTAATTTC
CASSLGGDTLNF
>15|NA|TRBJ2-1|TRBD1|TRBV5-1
TGCGCCAGCAGCTTGGTAGGGGGCCTGGGTAATGAGCAGTTCTTC
CASSLVGGLGNEQFF
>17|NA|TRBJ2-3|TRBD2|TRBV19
TGTGCCAGTAGTGCCACACTAGCGGGGGCCTTCACAGATACGCAGTATTTT
CASSATLAGAFTDTQYF
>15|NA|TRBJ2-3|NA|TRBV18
TGTGCCAGCTCACCAAGCCGGTCTAGCACAGATACGCAGTATTTT
CASSPSRSSTDTQYF
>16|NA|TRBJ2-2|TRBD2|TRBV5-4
TGTGCCAGCTCGGGACTAGCGGGATCAAACACCGGGGAGCTGTTTTTT
CASSGLAGSNTGELFF
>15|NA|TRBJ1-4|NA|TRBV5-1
TGCGCCAGCAGCTTGGCGGGCAGGGAGGATGAAAAACTGTTTTTT
CASSLAGREDEKLFF
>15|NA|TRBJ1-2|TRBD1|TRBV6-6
TGTGCCAGCAGTTACTCGATAACAGGGGGCTATGGCTACACCTTC
CASSYSITGGYGYTF